A selection of T cell receptor beta chains follows, all from one sample in a study of blood T cell repertoires in COVID-19. Assay used: immunoSEQ multiplex PCR; TCRdb lists only in-frame clones, some missing. The sample shows over 90,000 clones, approximately 78% of them seen only once. What was sequenced was peripheral blood. All receptors come from a man between 60 and 75 years old with active or convalescent COVID-19. Both conserved end residues are part of each CDR3. A D gene is named only where the DNA matches it firmly. The listing skips clone size in some rows; elsewhere it reads once, few, many or a size class.

TRBJ2-1 | TRBV7-2 | TRBD2 | NA | CASSRGLAGGRWEQFF | TGTGCCAGCAGCCGGGGACTAGCGGGAGGTCGTTGGGAGCAGTTCTTC
TRBJ1-4 | TRBV6-5 | TRBD1 | NA | CASSRNRGNREKLFF | TGTGCCAGCAGTCGTAACAGGGGGAACCGTGAAAAACTGTTTTTT
TRBJ1-2 | TRBV12-3/TRBV12-4 | TRBD1 | NA | CASSFGGQESYTF | TGTGCCAGCAGTTTCGGGGGACAGGAGAGCTACACCTTC
TRBJ2-1 | TRBV2 | NA | NA | CASSPMGGGHGQFF | TGTGCCAGCAGTCCCATGGGAGGGGGGCACGGGCAGTTCTTC
TRBJ2-1 | TRBV21-1 | NA | NA | CASSPEGSLACEQFF | TGTGCCAGCAGCCCGGAGGGGAGCTTGGCGTGTGAGCAGTTCTTC
TRBJ2-1 | TRBV6-5 | NA | few | CATQYSSYNEQFF | TGTGCCACCCAATATAGCTCCTACAATGAGCAGTTCTTC
TRBJ2-2 | TRBV19 | TRBD2 | NA | CASSTSGNTGELFF | TGTGCCAGTAGTACTAGCGGGAACACCGGGGAGCTGTTTTTT
TRBJ2-1 | TRBV6-6 | TRBD2 | NA | CASSSGVSSYNEQFF | TGTGCCAGCTCTAGCGGGGTAAGCTCCTACAATGAGCAGTTCTTC
TRBJ2-1 | TRBV5-1 | TRBD2 | NA | CASSLATSGSGAYNEQFF | TGCGCCAGCAGCTTGGCTACTAGCGGGAGCGGTGCCTACAATGAGCAGTTCTTC
TRBJ2-7 | TRBV29-1 | TRBD2 | few | CSVTSGRDYEQYF | TGCAGCGTGACTAGCGGGAGGGATTACGAGCAGTACTTC
TRBJ1-2 | TRBV6-1 | NA | once | CASSDTRTAPEGYTF | TGTGCCAGCAGTGATACCCGGACAGCCCCGGAGGGCTACACCTTC
TRBJ2-1 | TRBV11-2 | TRBD2 | NA | CASRLAVSQQFF | TGTGCCAGCAGACTAGCGGTGTCCCAGCAGTTCTTC
TRBJ2-7 | TRBV27 | TRBD2 | few | CASSLDGTSGIGENEQYF | TGTGCCAGCAGTTTAGACGGGACTAGCGGGATAGGGGAGAACGAGCAGTACTTC
TRBJ2-7 | TRBV18 | NA | few | CASSHQNRVPYEQYF | TGTGCCAGCTCACACCAAAACAGAGTACCCTACGAGCAGTACTTC
TRBJ2-7 | TRBV11-2 | TRBD1 | NA | CASSLTDRGPYEQYF | TGTGCCAGCAGCTTAACGGACAGGGGGCCTTACGAGCAGTACTTC
TRBJ1-1 | TRBV29-1 | NA | NA | CSAAEVTEAFF | TGCAGCGCTGCGGAAGTTACTGAAGCTTTCTTT
TRBJ1-3 | TRBV7-9 | TRBD1 | NA | CASERRGAGNTIYF | TGTGCCAGCGAACGCAGGGGGGCTGGAAACACCATATATTTT
TRBJ1-2 | TRBV27 | TRBD1 | NA | CASSPGTGQSYGYTF | TGTGCCAGCAGTCCCGGGACAGGGCAGTCCTATGGCTACACCTTC
TRBJ1-4 | TRBV11-2 | TRBD1 | once | CASSLRGTGEKLFF | TGTGCCAGCAGCTTACGGGGGACAGGAGAAAAACTGTTTTTT
TRBJ2-1 | TRBV5-4 | TRBD2 | NA | CASSWGGAGRYNEQFF | TGTGCCAGCAGCTGGGGGGGAGCGGGCCGCTACAATGAGCAGTTCTTC
TRBJ2-4 | TRBV4-1 | TRBD1 | few | CASSLNAGGATKNIQYF | TGCGCCAGCAGCCTCAATGCAGGGGGCGCGACCAAAAACATTCAGTACTTC
TRBJ2-5 | TRBV7-2 | TRBD2 | once | CASSFWAGAVKETQYF | TGTGCCAGCAGCTTCTGGGCGGGAGCAGTAAAAGAGACCCAGTACTTC
TRBJ1-4 | TRBV2 | TRBD1 | NA | CASREQGARNEKLFF | TGTGCCAGCAGGGAACAGGGGGCCCGGAATGAAAAACTGTTTTTT
TRBJ1-2 | TRBV6-5 | TRBD1 | NA | CASSYYPGGPGYTF | TGTGCCAGCAGTTACTACCCAGGGGGTCCTGGCTACACCTTC
TRBJ2-1 | TRBV19 | NA | NA | CASMRGGYYNEQFF | TGTGCCAGTATGCGGGGCGGCTACTACAATGAGCAGTTCTTC
TRBJ2-7 | TRBV18 | NA | NA | CASTIRAGSNEQYF | TGTGCCAGCACGATCAGGGCAGGTTCCAATGAGCAGTACTTC
TRBJ2-4 | TRBV2 | NA | NA | CASSEARVPGNIQYF | TGTGCCAGCAGTGAAGCGAGGGTCCCCGGGAACATTCAGTACTTC
TRBJ2-2 | TRBV11-2 | NA | once | CASSLGKQGNTGELFF | TGTGCCAGCAGCTTAGGGAAACAGGGGAACACCGGGGAGCTGTTTTTT
TRBJ1-6 | TRBV27 | TRBD1 | NA | CASSRRQGITPLHF | TGTGCCAGCAGTCGGAGACAGGGTATCACACCCCTCCACTTT
TRBJ1-1 | TRBV10-1 | TRBD1 | NA | CASSTGTGDTEAFF | TGCGCCAGCAGTACCGGGACAGGGGACACTGAAGCTTTCTTT
TRBJ2-7 | TRBV5-1 | TRBD2 | NA | CASSSEAGGWNEQYF | TGCGCCAGCAGCTCAGAAGCGGGAGGATGGAACGAGCAGTACTTC
TRBJ1-5 | TRBV28 | NA | NA | CATLTSDGQPQHF | TGTGCCACCCTCACATCAGACGGGCAGCCCCAGCATTTT
TRBJ2-3 | TRBV7-2 | NA | NA | CASSLGIAGTDTQYF | TGTGCCAGCAGCTTAGGAATAGCGGGCACAGATACGCAGTATTTT
TRBJ2-7 | TRBV27 | TRBD2 | NA | CASSLRGRGPNEQYF | TGTGCCAGCAGTTTACGTGGGAGGGGTCCCAACGAGCAGTACTTC
TRBJ2-5 | TRBV12-5 | NA | few | CASGLVTGETQYF | TGTGCTAGTGGTTTGGTAACAGGGGAGACCCAGTACTTC
TRBJ2-2 | TRBV19 | TRBD1 | NA | CASSIGLGTGGPGELFF | TGTGCCAGTAGTATAGGTCTGGGGACAGGGGGCCCCGGGGAGCTGTTTTTT
TRBJ1-5 | TRBV19 | TRBD1 | NA | CASRDRTSNQPQHF | TGTGCCAGTAGGGACAGGACCTCCAATCAGCCCCAGCATTTT
TRBJ2-1 | TRBV6-2/TRBV6-3 | TRBD2 | NA | CASSTGTSVYNEQFF | TGTGCCAGCAGCACCGGGACTAGCGTTTACAATGAGCAGTTCTTC
TRBJ2-5 | TRBV5-4 | TRBD2 | NA | CASSSGTSSSQETQYF | TGTGCCAGCAGCTCGGGGACTAGCAGCTCCCAAGAGACCCAGTACTTC
TRBJ2-7 | TRBV5-1 | TRBD1 | many | CASSLNHAGTVAYEQYF | TGCGCCAGCAGCTTGAACCACGCCGGGACAGTCGCCTACGAGCAGTACTTC
TRBJ2-1 | TRBV3-1/TRBV3-2 | TRBD2 | NA | CASSQGLAGVSGEQFF | TGTGCCAGCAGCCAAGGACTAGCGGGAGTCTCGGGGGAGCAGTTCTTC
TRBJ1-4 | TRBV7-9 | NA | NA | CASSAVATNEKLFF | TGTGCCAGCAGCGCGGTGGCGACTAATGAAAAACTGTTTTTT
TRBJ1-4 | TRBV19 | NA | NA | CVHVRENEKLFF | TGTGTACACGTTCGGGAAAATGAAAAACTGTTTTTT
TRBJ2-3 | TRBV6-5 | TRBD2 | NA | CASSYSSGGTDTQYF | TGTGCCAGCAGTTACTCAAGCGGGGGCACAGATACGCAGTATTTT
TRBJ1-4 | TRBV7-2 | NA | NA | CASSLRRREKLFF | TGTGCCAGCAGCTTACGCAGGAGGGAAAAACTGTTTTTT
TRBJ1-2 | TRBV19 | TRBD1 | NA | CASSITGGNYGYTF | TGTGCCAGTAGTATCACAGGGGGAAACTATGGCTACACCTTC
TRBJ1-1 | TRBV6-1 | NA | NA | CASSEARTANTEAFF | TGTGCCAGCAGTGAAGCGCGGACAGCCAACACTGAAGCTTTCTTT
TRBJ2-7 | TRBV6-6 | TRBD1 | few | CASSDRGFPYEQYF | TGTGCCAGCAGTGACAGGGGTTTTCCCTACGAGCAGTACTTC
TRBJ1-2 | TRBV3-1/TRBV3-2 | NA | once | CASRQFFFYGYTF | TGTGCCAGCAGACAGTTTTTCTTCTATGGCTACACCTTC
TRBJ2-1 | TRBV5-1 | NA | NA | CASSLAVGGSYNEQFF | TGCGCCAGCAGCCTAGCGGTAGGGGGCTCCTACAATGAGCAGTTCTTC
TRBJ1-1 | TRBV29-1 | NA | NA | CSAMGASEAFF | TGCAGCGCGATGGGGGCCTCTGAAGCTTTCTTT
TRBJ2-1 | TRBV27 | NA | NA | CASREGAGNEQFF | TGTGCCAGCAGGGAGGGGGCGGGCAATGAGCAGTTCTTC
TRBJ1-5 | TRBV19 | NA | once | CASRPGVRRQPQHF | TGTGCCAGTAGGCCGGGAGTCAGGCGACAGCCCCAGCATTTT